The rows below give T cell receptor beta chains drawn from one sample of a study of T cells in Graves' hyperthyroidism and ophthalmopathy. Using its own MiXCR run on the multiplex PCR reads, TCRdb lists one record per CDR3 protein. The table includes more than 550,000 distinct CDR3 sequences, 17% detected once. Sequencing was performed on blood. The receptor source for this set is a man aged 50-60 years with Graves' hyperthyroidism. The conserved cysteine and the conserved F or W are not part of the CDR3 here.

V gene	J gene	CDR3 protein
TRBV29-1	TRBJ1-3	SVAGQGGNTIY
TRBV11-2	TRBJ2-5	ASSFSGGGRTDPLQETQY
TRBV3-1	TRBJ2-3	VSSQEGGRGTDTQY
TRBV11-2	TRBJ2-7	ASSLDLRYEQY
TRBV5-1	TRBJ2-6	ASSLGAGGANVLT
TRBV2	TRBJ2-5	ASSPGQGSETQY
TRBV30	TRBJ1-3	AWSMLDTIY
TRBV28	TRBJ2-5	ASSLWSSGSDQETQY
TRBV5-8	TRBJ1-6	ASSLIGLESPLH
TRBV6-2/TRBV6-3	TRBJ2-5	ASSLAGTFQETQY
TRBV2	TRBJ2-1	ASSDAVVQGGYNEQF
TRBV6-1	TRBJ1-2	ASSPNRISYYGYT
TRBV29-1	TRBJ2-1	SVGLANNNEQF
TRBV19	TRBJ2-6	ASGPGQGLGANVLT